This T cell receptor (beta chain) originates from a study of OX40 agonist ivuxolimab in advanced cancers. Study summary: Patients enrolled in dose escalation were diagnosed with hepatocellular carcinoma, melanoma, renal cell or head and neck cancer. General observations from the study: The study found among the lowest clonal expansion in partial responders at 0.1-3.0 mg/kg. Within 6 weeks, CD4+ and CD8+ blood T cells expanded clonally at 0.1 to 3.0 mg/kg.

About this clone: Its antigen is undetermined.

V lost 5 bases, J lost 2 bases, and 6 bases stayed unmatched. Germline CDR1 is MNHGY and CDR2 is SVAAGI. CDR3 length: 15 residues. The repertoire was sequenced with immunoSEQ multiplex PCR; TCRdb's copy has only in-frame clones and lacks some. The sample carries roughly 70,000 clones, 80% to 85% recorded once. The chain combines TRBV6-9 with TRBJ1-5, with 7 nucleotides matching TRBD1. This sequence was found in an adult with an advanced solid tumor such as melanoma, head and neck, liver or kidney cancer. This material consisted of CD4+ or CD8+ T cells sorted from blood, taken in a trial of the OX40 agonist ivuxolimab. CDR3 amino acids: CASSTRRGGNQPQHF. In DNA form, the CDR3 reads TGTGCCAGCAGTACCCGCAGGGGGGGCAATCAGCCCCAGCATTTT.